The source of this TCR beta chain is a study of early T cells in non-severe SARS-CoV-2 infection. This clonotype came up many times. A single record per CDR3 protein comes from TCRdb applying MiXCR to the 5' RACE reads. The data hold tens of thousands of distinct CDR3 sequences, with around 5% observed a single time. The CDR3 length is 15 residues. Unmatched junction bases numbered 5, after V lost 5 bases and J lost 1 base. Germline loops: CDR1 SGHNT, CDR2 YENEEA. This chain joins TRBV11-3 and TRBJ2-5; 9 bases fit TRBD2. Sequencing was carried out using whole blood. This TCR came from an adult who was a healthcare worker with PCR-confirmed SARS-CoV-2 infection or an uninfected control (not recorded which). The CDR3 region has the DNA TGTGCCAGCAGCACGATAGCGGGAGTCCAAGAGACCCAGTACTTC. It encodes CASSTIAGVQETQYF.